One and the same sample provided the 21 T cell receptor beta chains below, sequenced in a study of OX40 agonist ivuxolimab in advanced cancers. Assay: immunoSEQ multiplex PCR; the TCRdb copy retains only in-frame clones and omits some. The sample consists of approximately 28,000 clones, 86% of them appearing once. The specimen comprised CD4+ or CD8+ T cells sorted from blood, sampled in a trial of the OX40 agonist ivuxolimab. All receptors come from an adult with an advanced solid tumor such as melanoma, head and neck, liver or kidney cancer.

J is TRBJ1-5 and V is TRBV4-1; D is unclear. V was pared by 4 bases and J by 0 bases, with 4 bases between. The germline V gene encodes CDR1 MGHRA and CDR2 YSYEKL. This CDR3 region has 13 residues. The CDR3 reads CASSLNSNQPQHF. The CDR3, as DNA: TGCGCCAGCAGCCTGAATAGCAATCAGCCCCAGCATTTT.

This chain joins TRBV30 and TRBJ2-1; TRBD2 aligns across 14 bases. Trimming cost V 3 bases and J 3 bases; bases outside gene matches: 10. CDR1 is GTSNPN, CDR2 SVGIG, per germline (reference sequence). The CDR3 contains 18 residues. CDR3 residues: CAWRGLAGDGAFYNEQFF. The CDR3, as DNA: TGTGCCTGGAGGGGACTAGCGGGAGACGGGGCTTTCTACAATGAGCAGTTCTTC.

The chain couples TRBV10-1 to TRBJ2-3; possible D gene TRBD1, 6 bases. Germline loops: CDR1 WNHNN, CDR2 SYGVQD (reference sequence). The CDR3 extends over 16 amino acids. The V end lost 6 bases, the J end lost 5 bases, and 21 bases lay between the germline ends. The CDR3 nucleotides read TGCGCCAGCAGCTCCCGGGACACCCCGCAGGGAGATACGCAGTATTTT. Its protein is CASSSRDTPQGDTQYF.

The chain is built from TRBV4-1 and TRBJ2-1; unclear D gene. The V gene's germline CDR1 is MGHRA and CDR2 YSYEKL. This CDR3 has 13 residues. Trimming left V 6 bases short and J 4 bases short, with 10 bases between. The CDR3: CASSSAMYNEQFF. In DNA, the CDR3 is TGCGCCAGCAGTTCAGCGATGTACAATGAGCAGTTCTTC.

The chain combines TRBV6-5 with TRBJ2-7; TRBD1 matches at 9 bases. This CDR3 spans 15 amino acids. V lost 1 base to trimming and J lost 2 bases; unmatched junction nucleotides: 3. Germline V lookup: CDR1 MNHEY, CDR2 SVGAGI. This CDR3 is CASSYWTGEAYEQYF. In nucleotides, the CDR3 is TGTGCCAGCAGTTACTGGACAGGGGAGGCCTACGAGCAGTACTTC.

V usage is TRBV14 and J usage is TRBJ2-1; D might be TRBD1 (5 bases). Germline values: CDR1 SGHDN, CDR2 FVKESK. The CDR3 covers 13 residues. Deletions cut 4 bases from V and 4 bases from J, with 8 bases between. The CDR3 DNA sequence: TGTGCCAGCAGCCCCAGGGCTTACAATGAGCAGTTCTTC. Translating it yields CASSPRAYNEQFF.

The chain employs TRBV6-6 and TRBJ1-5; tentatively, D is TRBD1 (6 bases). CDR3 length: 15 amino acids. Germline loops: CDR1 MNHNY, CDR2 SVGAGI (reference sequence). Deletions cut 7 bases from V and 0 bases from J, with 13 bases between. This chain's CDR3 is CASTQGPYSNQPQHF. The CDR3 DNA reads TGTGCCAGCACCCAGGGGCCATATAGCAATCAGCCCCAGCATTTT.

Only a few counts were recorded for this clone. V usage is TRBV5-5 and J usage is TRBJ2-1; 11 bases line up with TRBD1. V shed 6 bases, J shed 9 bases, and the junction held 14 bases outside the gene matches. The length of the CDR3 is 16 residues. Germline V gene sequence: CDR1 SGHKS, CDR2 YYEKEE (reference sequence). CDR3 residues: CASTHLRTGGGGEQFF. CDR3 coding DNA: TGTGCCAGCACCCATCTTAGGACAGGGGGCGGAGGTGAGCAGTTCTTC. The full variable domain, its missing parts supplied by reference TRBV5-5 and TRBJ2-1, is DAGVTQSPTHLIKTRGQQVTLRCSPISGHKSVSWYQQVLGQGPQFIFQYYEKEERGRGNFPDRFSARQFPNYSSELNVNALLLGDSALYLCASTHLRTGGGGEQFFGPGTRLTVL.

The chain couples TRBV6-5 to TRBJ2-1; 7 bases map to TRBD2. The trim removed 6 bases at V and 7 bases at J, leaving 6 bases unmatched. CDR1 is MNHEY, CDR2 SVGAGI, per germline. This CDR3 is 13 amino acids long. For the CDR3, the DNA is TGTGCCAGCAGCCCCGGGACTAAAAATGAGCAGTTCTTC. It specifies CASSPGTKNEQFF.

The chain recombines TRBV9 with TRBJ2-1; no definite D call. Germline CDR1 SGDLS, CDR2 YYNGEE. The ends were cut back, 2 bases at V and 3 bases at J, with 9 bases in the middle. The CDR3 loop spans 14 amino acids. CDR3 bases: TGTGCCAGCAGCGTCAATGGCGACTACAATGAGCAGTTCTTC. This gives the protein CASSVNGDYNEQFF.

This clone is medium-sized within its sample. The junction departs from germline at one end; a sequencing error may be responsible. The chain couples TRBV7-7 to TRBJ2-2; 9 bases agree with TRBD2. The CDR3 runs to 17 residues. Germline V CDR1 and CDR2: SSHAT, FNYEAQ (reference sequence). CDR3 region: CASSPLFSGSKAGELFF. CDR3 nucleotides: TGTGCTAGCAGCCCCTTATTTAGCGGGAGTAAGGCCGGGGAGCTGTTTTTT. Looking up the rest from reference TRBV7-7 and TRBJ2-2 gives the full variable domain: GAGVSQSPRYKVTKRGQDVTLRCDPISSHATLYWYQQALGQGPEFLTYFNYEAQPDKSGLPSDRFSAERPEGSISTLTIQRTEQRDSAMYRCASSPLFSGSKAGELFFGEGSRLTVL.

This clone was observed once. The rearrangement joins TRBV15 to TRBJ2-1; a possible D gene is TRBD2 (6 bases). CDR3 size: 15 residues. Germline V CDR1 and CDR2: LNHNV, YYDKDF (reference sequence). V was clipped by 0 bases and J by 3 bases, with 9 bases between them. For the CDR3, the DNA is TGTGCCACCAGCAGAGATGGCGGGAACTACAATGAGCAGTTCTTC. This gives the protein CATSRDGGNYNEQFF.

This clone was recorded only once. This chain uses TRBV30 with TRBJ2-3; 7 bases fit TRBD1. The V gene end was trimmed by 0 bases and the J gene end by 1 base; junction bases not matched to a gene: 13. Germline-derived CDR1 and CDR2 are GTSNPN and SVGIG (reference sequence). The CDR3 sequence is 18 residues long. CDR3 region: CAWSVPVRGPEGTDTQYF. The DNA for the CDR3 is TGTGCCTGGAGTGTACCAGTAAGGGGGCCAGAGGGCACAGATACGCAGTATTTT. Full variable domain (outside the CDR3, taken from reference TRBV30 and TRBJ2-3): SQTIHQWPATLVQPVGSPLSLECTVEGTSNPNLYWYRQAAGRGLQLLFYSVGIGQISSEVPQNLSASRPQDRQFILSSKKLLLSDSGFYLCAWSVPVRGPEGTDTQYFGPGTRLTVL.

This sequence joins TRBV5-6 and TRBJ2-1, with 11 nucleotides matching TRBD2. The V gene's germline CDR1 is SGHDT and CDR2 YYEEEE. Losses at the gene ends were 2 bases for V and 10 bases for J; bases not matched to a gene: 2. The CDR3 covers 13 residues. CDR3 in amino acids: CASSLLAGAEQFF. CDR3 DNA sequence: TGTGCCAGCAGCTTACTAGCGGGAGCGGAGCAGTTCTTC. The whole variable domain, filled in from reference TRBV5-6 and TRBJ2-1, reads DAGVTQSPTHLIKTRGQQVTLRCSPKSGHDTVSWYQQALGQGPQFIFQYYEEEERQRGNFPDRFSGHQFPNYSSELNVNALLLGDSALYLCASSLLAGAEQFFGPGTRLTVL.

This clone has ten or more counts. This chain joins TRBV7-9 and TRBJ2-7, with D perhaps TRBD1 (6 bases). V was trimmed by 4 bases and J by 0 bases, leaving 13 bases between them. The CDR3 is 15 amino acids. Germline CDR1 is SEHNR and CDR2 is FQNEAQ (reference sequence). CDR3 sequence reads: CASSYETGSSYEQYF. CDR3 DNA sequence: TGTGCCAGCAGCTACGAAACAGGGAGCTCCTACGAGCAGTACTTC.

The CDR3 sequence is CASTSGRAMDTQYF. CDR3 nucleotides: TGCGCCAGCACTAGTGGGAGGGCCATGGATACGCAGTATTTT. The chain combines TRBV10-2 with TRBJ2-3; 7 nucleotides agree with TRBD2. This CDR3 has 14 amino acids. The germline gives CDR1 WSHSY, CDR2 SAAADI. The V gene end was trimmed by 7 bases and the J gene end by 6 bases; junction bases not matched to a gene: 10.

The gene calls are TRBV27 and TRBJ2-7, with D possibly TRBD1 on 5 matching bases. V was clipped by 3 bases and J by 2 bases, with 8 bases between them. Germline V CDR1 and CDR2: MNHEY, SMNVEV (reference sequence). This CDR3 contains 13 residues. CDR3 amino acids: CASSLGRTYEQYF. Here the CDR3 DNA reads TGTGCCAGCAGTTTGGGGCGCACCTACGAGCAGTACTTC.

The J gene is TRBJ2-7, the V gene TRBV5-1; no reliable D call. The CDR3 contains 14 residues. Trimming shortened V by 0 bases and J by 0 bases, and 7 bases separated the two germline ends. CDR1 and CDR2 (germline): SGHRS, YFSETQ. CDR3 sequence (DNA): TGCGCCAGCAGCTTGGGCGGAATCTCCTACGAGCAGTACTTC. Translation: CASSLGGISYEQYF.

There are a few counts of this clone. This sequence joins TRBV4-1 and TRBJ1-5; D unresolved. This CDR3 contains 16 residues. Trimming removed 1 base from V and 6 bases from J, with 16 bases in between. The germline V gene encodes CDR1 MGHRA and CDR2 YSYEKL. In nucleotides, the CDR3 is TGCGCCAGCAGCCAAGCGGACGGGGTCTTAACTCAGCCCCAGCATTTT. Translated: CASSQADGVLTQPQHF.

V gene TRBV19 combines with J gene TRBJ1-5, with a possible D match to TRBD1 (6 bases). In germline, CDR1 is LNHDA, CDR2 SQIVND (reference sequence). V lost 8 bases, J lost 2 bases, and 16 bases lay in between. This CDR3 is built from 15 residues. CDR3 nucleotides: TGTGCCAGTTCTTTACAGGGTAATGGCAATCAGCCCCAGCATTTT. Its translation: CASSLQGNGNQPQHF.

The gene calls are TRBV5-1 and TRBJ2-7; a possible D gene is TRBD1 (5 bases). Trimming cost V 0 bases and J 1 base, with 8 bases left between them. The CDR3 runs to 14 residues. The V gene's germline CDR1 is SGHRS and CDR2 YFSETQ. CDR3 coding DNA: TGCGCCAGCAGCTTGGCCCAGGGATCCTACGAGCAGTACTTC. Protein product: CASSLAQGSYEQYF.